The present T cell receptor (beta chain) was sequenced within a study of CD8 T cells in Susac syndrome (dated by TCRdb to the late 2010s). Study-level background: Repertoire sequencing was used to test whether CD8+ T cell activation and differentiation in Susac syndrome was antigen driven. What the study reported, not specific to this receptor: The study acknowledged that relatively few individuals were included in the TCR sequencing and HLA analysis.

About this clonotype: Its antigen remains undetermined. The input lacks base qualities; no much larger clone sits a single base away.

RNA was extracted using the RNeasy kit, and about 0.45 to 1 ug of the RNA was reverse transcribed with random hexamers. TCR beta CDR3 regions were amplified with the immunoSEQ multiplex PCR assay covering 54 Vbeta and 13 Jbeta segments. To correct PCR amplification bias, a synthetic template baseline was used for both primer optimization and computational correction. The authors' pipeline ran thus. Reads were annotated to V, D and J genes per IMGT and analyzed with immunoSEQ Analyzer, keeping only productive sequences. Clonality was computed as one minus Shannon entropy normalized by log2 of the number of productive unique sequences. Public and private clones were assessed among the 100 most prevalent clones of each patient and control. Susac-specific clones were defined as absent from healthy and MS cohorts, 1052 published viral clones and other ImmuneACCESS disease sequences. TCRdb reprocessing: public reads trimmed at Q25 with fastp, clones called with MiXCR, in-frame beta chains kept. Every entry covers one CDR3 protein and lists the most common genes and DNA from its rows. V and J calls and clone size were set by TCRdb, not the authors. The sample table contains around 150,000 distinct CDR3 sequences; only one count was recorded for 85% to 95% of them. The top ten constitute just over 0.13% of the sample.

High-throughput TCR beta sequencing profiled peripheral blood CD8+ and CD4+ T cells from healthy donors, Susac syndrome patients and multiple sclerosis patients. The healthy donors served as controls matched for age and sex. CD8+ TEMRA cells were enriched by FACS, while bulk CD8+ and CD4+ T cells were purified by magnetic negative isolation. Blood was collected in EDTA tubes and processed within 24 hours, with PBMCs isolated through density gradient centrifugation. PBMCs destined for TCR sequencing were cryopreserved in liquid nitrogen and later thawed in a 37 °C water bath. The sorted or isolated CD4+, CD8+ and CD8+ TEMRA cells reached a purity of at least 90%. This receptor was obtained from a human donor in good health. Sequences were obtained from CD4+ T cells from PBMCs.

The CDR3 region has the sequence CAWSSFGGIGQFF. The DNA sequence reads TGTGCCTGGAGTTCGTTCGGCGGAATTGGGCAGTTCTTC. This chain joins TRBV30 to TRBJ2-1, with an unclear D gene assignment. From its cysteine to its phenylalanine, the CDR3 spans 13 amino acids. Only CDR3 DNA is held: 39 bases, read in frame from base 1. The germline V gene (reference sequence) yields GTSNPN for CDR1 and SVGIG for CDR2. Deletion took 2 bases off V and 12 bases off J, with a span of 17 bases between the germline ends.